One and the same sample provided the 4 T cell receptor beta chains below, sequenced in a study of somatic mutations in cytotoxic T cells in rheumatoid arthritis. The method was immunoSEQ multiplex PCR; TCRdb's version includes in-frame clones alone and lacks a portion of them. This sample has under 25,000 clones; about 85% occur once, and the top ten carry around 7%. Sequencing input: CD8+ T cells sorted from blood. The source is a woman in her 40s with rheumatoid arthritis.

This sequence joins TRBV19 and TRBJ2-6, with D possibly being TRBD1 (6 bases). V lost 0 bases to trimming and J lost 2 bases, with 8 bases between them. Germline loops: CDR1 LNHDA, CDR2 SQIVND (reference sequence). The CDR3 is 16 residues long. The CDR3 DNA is TGTGCCAGTAGTATAGATGGGGGCGCTGGGGCCAACGTCCTGACTTTC. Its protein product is CASSIDGGAGANVLTF.

In nucleotides, the CDR3 is TGTGCCAGCAGTGAGGACGGGAAGGCTAGCACAGATACGCAGTATTTT. Protein sequence: CASSEDGKASTDTQYF. This sequence joins TRBV2 and TRBJ2-3, with D possibly TRBD2 on 5 matching bases. The V gene lost 3 bases and the J gene lost 0 bases, with 13 bases spanning the gap. The CDR3 is made up of 16 amino acids. Germline CDR1 reads SNHLY; CDR2 reads FYNNEI. Looking up the rest from reference TRBV2 and TRBJ2-3 gives the full variable domain: EPEVTQTPSHQVTQMGQEVILRCVPISNHLYFYWYRQILGQKVEFLVSFYNNEISEKSEIFDDQFSVERPDGSNFTLKIRSTKLEDSAMYFCASSEDGKASTDTQYFGPGTRLTVL.

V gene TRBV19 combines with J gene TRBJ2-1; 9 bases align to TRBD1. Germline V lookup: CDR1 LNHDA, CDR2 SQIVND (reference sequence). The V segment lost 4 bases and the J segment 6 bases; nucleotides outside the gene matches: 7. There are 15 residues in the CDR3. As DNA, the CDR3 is TGTGCCAGTAGTAGCCCCGGGACAGGGATCAATGAGCAGTTCTTC. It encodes CASSSPGTGINEQFF.

As DNA, the CDR3 is TGCAGCGCCCTGGCAGGGGCCTACGAGCAGTACTTC. Its protein product is CSALAGAYEQYF. V usage is TRBV29-1 and J usage is TRBJ2-7, with D perhaps TRBD1 (6 bases). V lost 7 bases to trimming and J lost 2 bases, with 12 bases between them. The length of the CDR3 is 12 residues. Germline-derived CDR1 and CDR2 are SQVTM and ANQGSEA.